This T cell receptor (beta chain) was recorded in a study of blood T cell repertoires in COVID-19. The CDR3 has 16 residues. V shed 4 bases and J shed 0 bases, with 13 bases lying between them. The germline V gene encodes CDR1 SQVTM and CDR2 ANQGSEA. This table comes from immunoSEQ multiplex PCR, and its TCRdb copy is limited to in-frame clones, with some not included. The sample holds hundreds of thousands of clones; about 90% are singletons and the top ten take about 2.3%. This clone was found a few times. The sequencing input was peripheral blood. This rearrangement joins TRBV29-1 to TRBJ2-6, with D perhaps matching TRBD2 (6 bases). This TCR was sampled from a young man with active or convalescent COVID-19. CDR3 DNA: TGCAGCGTTGTTTTCGGGGGTCCCTCTGGGGCCAACGTCCTGACTTTC. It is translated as CSVVFGGPSGANVLTF.